These T cell receptor beta chains were read from a single sample in a study of T cell repertoires in cytomegalovirus infection. TCRdb ran MiXCR on the reads and lists one entry per CDR3 protein. Of around 300,000 distinct CDR3 sequences in the sample, 20% to 25% are singletons; the top ten hold about 14%. Their antigens remain unidentified. The sequencing used cultured PBMCs, collected from culture after CMV antigen stimulation. These receptors came from a human donor in good health (CMV status not recorded). Some clones in this sample may be carry-over from other donors' samples. The CDR3 runs from the conserved cysteine through the conserved F or W. D genes are given only for firm matches. Rows give clone size only sometimes, using once, few, many, or a class for an expanded clone.

>TRBD1|TRBJ2-3|-|TRBV7-9
CASSLPGTGIDTQYF
TGTGCCAGCAGCTTACCCGGGACAGGGATAGATACGCAGTATTTT
>-|TRBJ1-2|-|TRBV12-3/TRBV12-4
CASSFWGARGYTF
TGTGCCAGCAGTTTTTGGGGGGCGCGGGGCTACACCTTC
>-|TRBJ1-1|few|TRBV6-4
CASSEPRTPTEAFF
TGTGCCAGCAGTGAGCCCAGGACCCCCACTGAAGCTTTCTTT
>TRBD1|TRBJ1-2|-|TRBV28
CASSRTGTERYGYTF
TGTGCCAGCAGTAGAACAGGGACAGAACGGTATGGCTACACCTTC
>TRBD1|TRBJ1-1|-|TRBV6-2/TRBV6-3
CASSTTPGGANTEAFF
TGTGCCAGCAGTACCACGCCAGGGGGGGCGAACACTGAAGCTTTCTTT
>TRBD2|TRBJ2-1|few|TRBV20-1
CSARVSGRIDEQFF
TGCAGTGCTAGAGTTAGCGGGAGGATCGATGAGCAGTTCTTC
>TRBD2|TRBJ2-3|once|TRBV20-1
CSGIGGVSSTDTQYF
TGCAGTGGGATCGGGGGGGTCTCCAGCACAGATACGCAGTATTTT
>-|TRBJ1-4|few|TRBV15
CATSRDNWGHGKKLFF
TGTGCCACCAGCAGAGATAATTGGGGACACGGAAAAAAACTGTTTTTT
>TRBD1|TRBJ2-4|-|TRBV19
CASSNRGWIQYF
TGTGCCAGTAGCAACAGGGGTTGGATTCAGTACTTC
>-|TRBJ1-4|many|TRBV7-2
CASSLAQFGDEKLFF
TGTGCCAGCAGCTTAGCACAATTCGGGGATGAAAAACTGTTTTTT
>TRBD1|TRBJ1-2|-|TRBV20-1
CSAILGQGIYGYTF
TGCAGTGCCATTCTGGGACAGGGGATCTATGGCTACACCTTC
>TRBD1|TRBJ1-3|few|TRBV6-6
CASRLPGQGAKGNTIYF
TGTGCCAGCAGGCTACCGGGACAGGGGGCAAAAGGAAACACCATATATTTT
>-|TRBJ2-1|few|TRBV15
CATSVRRTYNEQFF
TGTGCCACCAGCGTACGAAGAACCTACAATGAGCAGTTCTTC
>-|TRBJ2-5|many|TRBV28
CASSFLAGGAETQYF
TGTGCCAGCAGTTTCTTGGCCGGGGGAGCGGAGACCCAGTACTTC
>-|TRBJ1-2|-|TRBV12-3/TRBV12-4
CASSSQGWGYTF
TGTGCCAGCAGTTCACAGGGTTGGGGCTACACCTTC
>TRBD2|TRBJ2-1|many|TRBV7-6
CASSLAGGYNEQFF
TGTGCCAGCAGCTTAGCGGGAGGGTACAATGAGCAGTTCTTC
>-|TRBJ2-3|few|TRBV28
CASRGVPVHTQYF
TGTGCCAGCAGGGGGGTTCCGGTACATACGCAGTATTTT
>-|TRBJ1-3|-|TRBV28
CASSLSGTHGNTIYF
TGTGCCAGCAGTTTATCAGGGACGCACGGAAACACCATATATTTT
>TRBD1|TRBJ1-5|few|TRBV20-1
CSARGGQVNQPQHF
TGCAGTGCTCGGGGCGGACAGGTGAATCAGCCCCAGCATTTT
>-|TRBJ2-7|few|TRBV6-2/TRBV6-3
CASRAGVRAYEQYF
TGTGCCAGCAGGGCAGGGGTGAGGGCCTACGAGCAGTACTTC
>-|TRBJ2-5|many|TRBV7-2
CASSPGYPETQYF
TGTGCCAGCAGCCCAGGGTATCCAGAGACCCAGTACTTC
>TRBD1|TRBJ1-6|few|TRBV20-1
CSARDPRTGNSPLHF
TGCAGTGCTAGAGATCCACGGACAGGGAATTCACCCCTCCACTTT
>-|TRBJ1-3|-|TRBV5-5
CASSPGPRIESGNTIYF
TGTGCCAGCAGCCCTGGTCCGAGGATCGAATCTGGAAACACCATATATTTT
>-|TRBJ1-5|many|TRBV19
CASRGENQPQHF
TGTGCCAGTAGGGGTGAAAATCAGCCCCAGCATTTT
>-|TRBJ2-1|many|TRBV7-9
CASKPQMTLASHNEQFF
TGTGCCAGCAAACCCCAGATGACCCTAGCGTCCCACAATGAGCAGTTCTTC
>TRBD1|TRBJ1-2|-|TRBV20-1
CSAPGQGVNYGYTF
TGCAGTGCTCCGGGACAGGGGGTTAACTATGGCTACACCTTC
>-|TRBJ2-1|-|TRBV28
CASSASGTRGYNEQFF
TGTGCCAGCAGTGCCTCCGGGACCAGAGGCTACAATGAGCAGTTCTTC
>-|TRBJ1-6|few|TRBV6-5
CASSYLGRPLHF
TGTGCCAGCAGTTACCTAGGCCGTCCCCTCCACTTT
>-|TRBJ2-6|many|TRBV7-8
CASSLATPGRFSGANVLTF
TGTGCCAGCAGCTTAGCGACACCGGGCCGATTCTCTGGGGCCAACGTCCTGACTTTC
>TRBD2|TRBJ2-7|few|TRBV18
CASSPKAGGPHEQYF
TGTGCCAGCTCACCAAAGGCGGGAGGGCCCCACGAGCAGTACTTC
>TRBD2|TRBJ2-3|-|TRBV7-9
CASSPGVAGTTDTQYF
TGTGCCAGCAGCCCCGGGGTAGCGGGGACCACAGATACGCAGTATTTT
>-|TRBJ2-1|-|TRBV15
CASKAASPNNEQFF
TGTGCCTCGAAAGCGGCTAGCCCGAACAATGAGCAGTTCTTC
>-|TRBJ2-1|many|TRBV7-2
CASSLSAERRKQFF
TGTGCCAGCAGCTTATCGGCTGAGCGACGGAAGCAGTTCTTC
>-|TRBJ2-7|few|TRBV28
CATRMDEQYF
TGTGCCACCCGGATGGACGAGCAGTACTTC
>TRBD2|TRBJ2-3|many|TRBV7-6
CASSSAGGADTQYF
TGTGCCAGCAGCTCGGCGGGAGGGGCGGATACGCAGTATTTT
>-|TRBJ1-3|few|TRBV15
CATSRDKGSGNTIYF
TGTGCCACCAGCAGAGATAAGGGCTCTGGAAACACCATATATTTT
>-|TRBJ2-1|-|TRBV7-6
CASSLHSPSPYNEQFF
TGTGCCAGCAGCTTACACTCGCCTAGCCCCTACAATGAGCAGTTCTTC
>-|TRBJ2-3|-|TRBV7-8
CASSFGVRGIGDTQYF
TGTGCCAGCAGCTTCGGAGTTCGTGGGATTGGAGATACGCAGTATTTT
>-|TRBJ2-7|-|TRBV9
CASSVDPNSYEQYF
TGTGCCAGCAGCGTAGACCCGAACTCCTACGAGCAGTACTTC
>-|TRBJ1-1|once|TRBV5-1
CASSLLGSEAFF
TGCGCCAGCAGCTTGTTGGGGTCTGAAGCTTTCTTT
>TRBD1|TRBJ1-4|few|TRBV4-3
CASSQEIRDREEKLFF
TGCGCCAGCAGCCAAGAAATTAGGGACAGGGAAGAAAAACTGTTTTTT
>TRBD2|TRBJ2-7|many|TRBV7-2
CASSLASGIPSYEQYF
TGTGCCAGCAGCTTAGCAAGCGGGATCCCCTCCTACGAGCAGTACTTC
>-|TRBJ1-5|many|TRBV10-3
CAISESPTPQPQHF
TGTGCCATCAGTGAGTCTCCGACCCCACAGCCCCAGCATTTT
>-|TRBJ2-5|-|TRBV11-2
CASSMNRDKETQYF
TGTGCCAGCAGCATGAACAGGGATAAAGAGACCCAGTACTTC
>TRBD2|TRBJ2-3|few|TRBV28
CASSRLARGPDTQYF
TGTGCCAGCAGTAGACTAGCGAGGGGCCCAGATACGCAGTATTTT
>-|TRBJ2-1|many|TRBV20-1
CSARRNEQFF
TGCAGTGCTCGGCGTAATGAGCAGTTCTTC
>-|TRBJ2-3|-|TRBV5-4
CASSPLGSDTQYF
TGTGCCAGCAGCCCCCTCGGCTCCGATACGCAGTATTTT
>-|TRBJ1-1|many|TRBV6-5
CASSYRQFDTEAFF
TGTGCCAGCAGTTACAGGCAGTTCGACACTGAAGCTTTCTTT
>TRBD2|TRBJ2-3|many|TRBV7-2
CASSRAGGPDTQYF
TGTGCCAGCAGCCGAGCGGGAGGCCCAGATACGCAGTATTTT
>-|TRBJ1-6|few|TRBV6-5
CASSYSWRGGYSPLHF
TGTGCCAGCAGTTACTCCTGGCGCGGGGGGTATTCACCCCTCCACTTT
>TRBD2|TRBJ2-7|many|TRBV7-2
CASSYSLAASSYEQYF
TGTGCCAGCAGCTACTCACTAGCGGCCAGCTCCTACGAGCAGTACTTC
>TRBD1|TRBJ1-5|many|TRBV7-2
CASSRRETGGTRNQPQHF
TGTGCCAGCAGCAGACGGGAAACAGGGGGGACCCGCAATCAGCCCCAGCATTTT
>-|TRBJ2-7|-|TRBV28
CASSLRTPSSYEQYF
TGTGCCAGCAGTCTCAGGACTCCGAGCTCCTACGAGCAGTACTTC
>-|TRBJ1-3|-|TRBV29-1
CSVGDYNWQGSGNTIYF
TGCAGCGTGGGGGACTACAATTGGCAAGGCTCTGGAAACACCATATATTTT
>TRBD2|TRBJ2-3|few|TRBV7-2
CASSLVPGLAGGSATDTQYF
TGTGCCAGCAGCTTAGTGCCGGGACTAGCGGGAGGAAGTGCGACAGATACGCAGTATTTT
>-|TRBJ1-2|many|TRBV12-3/TRBV12-4
CASSLAGYYGYTF
TGTGCCAGCAGTTTAGCAGGGTACTATGGCTACACCTTC
>TRBD1|TRBJ1-1|many|TRBV27
CASSQGGQSWNTEAFF
TGTGCCAGCAGCCAGGGGGGTCAATCATGGAACACTGAAGCTTTCTTT